The clone carrying this TCR beta chain turned up a few times. Other DNA sequences in the same sample also yield this CDR3. Germline V gene data show CDR1 as SGHRS and CDR2 as YFSETQ. The CDR3 is 14 amino acids. V dropped 4 bases and J dropped 0 bases, with 9 bases sitting between them. This sample was included in a study of blood T cell repertoires in COVID-19. This table comes from immunoSEQ multiplex PCR, and its TCRdb copy is limited to in-frame clones, with some not included. The sample has some 250,000 clones, 70% to 85% seen once. This TCR came from a man aged 35 to 55 who had recovered from COVID-19. The chain is built from TRBV5-1 and TRBJ2-3, with D possibly TRBD2 on 6 matching bases. Sequenced material: PBMCs or T cells enriched from blood (not recorded which). The CDR3 nucleotides are TGCGCCAGCAGCCTAGCGACAAGCACAGATACGCAGTATTTT. It is translated as CASSLATSTDTQYF. Based on the CDR3 plus reference TRBV5-1 and TRBJ2-3, the full variable domain is KAGVTQTPRYLIKTRGQQVTLSCSPISGHRSVSWYQQTPGQGLQFLFEYFSETQRNKGNFPGRFSGRQFSNSRSEMNVSTLELGDSALYLCASSLATSTDTQYFGPGTRLTVL.